Listed below are T cell receptor beta chains from one sample, sequenced in a study of CD8+ T cells in alopecia areata. The data were produced by immunoSEQ multiplex PCR, yet TCRdb's version contains in-frame clones alone and is incomplete. The sample shows about 180,000 clones, 58% of them seen only once. Sequenced material: CD4+ T cells sorted from blood, taken between weeks 55 and 65, from a patient treated with tofacitinib. The receptors derive from a human donor with alopecia areata. The conserved cysteine and the conserved F or W are not part of the CDR3 here. Each record gives: CDR3 length, J gene, V gene, CDR3 protein.

CDR3 length: 13; J gene: TRBJ1-5; V gene: TRBV10-3; CDR3 protein: AISEEGDGNQPQH
CDR3 length: 13; J gene: TRBJ1-2; V gene: TRBV5-1; CDR3 protein: ASSLNGALVYGYT
CDR3 length: 11; J gene: TRBJ2-3; V gene: TRBV10-3; CDR3 protein: AISDRGADTQY
CDR3 length: 13; J gene: TRBJ1-2; V gene: TRBV6-5; CDR3 protein: ASYAWTGSSYGYT
CDR3 length: 13; J gene: TRBJ2-2; V gene: TRBV27; CDR3 protein: ASRPATAGTGELF
CDR3 length: 11; J gene: TRBJ2-7; V gene: TRBV29-1; CDR3 protein: SVVTGNNYEQY
CDR3 length: 15; J gene: TRBJ2-4; V gene: TRBV15; CDR3 protein: ATSRGASGALGNIQY
CDR3 length: 11; J gene: TRBJ1-5; V gene: TRBV6-1; CDR3 protein: ASRDRRQGTQH
CDR3 length: 12; J gene: TRBJ2-7; V gene: TRBV2; CDR3 protein: ASKGGMGSYEQY
CDR3 length: 12; J gene: TRBJ1-1; V gene: TRBV4-2; CDR3 protein: ASSQGDRATEAF
CDR3 length: 9; J gene: TRBJ2-5; V gene: TRBV20-1; CDR3 protein: SQGRVETQY
CDR3 length: 15; J gene: TRBJ1-2; V gene: TRBV29-1; CDR3 protein: SVGPGGGQGLAYGYT
CDR3 length: 12; J gene: TRBJ2-1; V gene: TRBV6-4; CDR3 protein: ASSVTGRYSEQF
CDR3 length: 11; J gene: TRBJ2-1; V gene: TRBV4-1; CDR3 protein: ASSQPGDNEQF
CDR3 length: 11; J gene: TRBJ1-2; V gene: TRBV29-1; CDR3 protein: SANIGQGSPYT
CDR3 length: 14; J gene: TRBJ1-3; V gene: TRBV7-9; CDR3 protein: ASSFGQLRIGNTIY
CDR3 length: 11; J gene: TRBJ1-5; V gene: TRBV19; CDR3 protein: ASRREGGQPQH
CDR3 length: 12; J gene: TRBJ2-5; V gene: TRBV6-5; CDR3 protein: ASSYSRGSETQY
CDR3 length: 10; J gene: TRBJ1-2; V gene: TRBV23-1; CDR3 protein: ASSQSPAGYT
CDR3 length: 11; J gene: TRBJ2-3; V gene: TRBV10-3; CDR3 protein: ATSRQSTDTQY
CDR3 length: 12; J gene: TRBJ1-2; V gene: TRBV5-1; CDR3 protein: ASSLGDSKYGYT
CDR3 length: 13; J gene: TRBJ1-1; V gene: TRBV29-1; CDR3 protein: SVKHRVRVNTEAF
CDR3 length: 14; J gene: TRBJ1-6; V gene: TRBV5-1; CDR3 protein: ASSVRQGAIGSPLH
CDR3 length: 10; J gene: TRBJ2-5; V gene: TRBV28; CDR3 protein: ASTSEGETQY
CDR3 length: 11; J gene: TRBJ2-1; V gene: TRBV9; CDR3 protein: ASSDRTALGQF
CDR3 length: 13; J gene: TRBJ2-3; V gene: TRBV9; CDR3 protein: ASSPPGTTTDTQY
CDR3 length: 12; J gene: TRBJ1-2; V gene: TRBV6-5; CDR3 protein: ASSRRTGDYGYT
CDR3 length: 12; J gene: TRBJ2-7; V gene: TRBV15; CDR3 protein: ATSRDRASYEQY
CDR3 length: 13; J gene: TRBJ2-7; V gene: TRBV5-6; CDR3 protein: ASSPDWGGLNEQY
CDR3 length: 12; J gene: TRBJ1-2; V gene: TRBV2; CDR3 protein: ASTPKGGSYGYT
CDR3 length: 10; J gene: TRBJ1-2; V gene: TRBV19; CDR3 protein: ASSDLGYGYT
CDR3 length: 14; J gene: TRBJ2-3; V gene: TRBV27; CDR3 protein: ASSILAGGGTDTQY
CDR3 length: 11; J gene: TRBJ1-2; V gene: TRBV5-1; CDR3 protein: ASSLDGFYGYT
CDR3 length: 15; J gene: TRBJ2-3; V gene: TRBV28; CDR3 protein: ASAPPGGGRSTDTQY
CDR3 length: 10; J gene: TRBJ2-3; V gene: TRBV6-6; CDR3 protein: ASSFSADTQY
CDR3 length: 16; J gene: TRBJ1-2; V gene: TRBV9; CDR3 protein: ASSVLRASQGSNYGYT
CDR3 length: 10; J gene: TRBJ1-6; V gene: TRBV30; CDR3 protein: ACAQYNSPLH
CDR3 length: 11; J gene: TRBJ2-5; V gene: TRBV7-8; CDR3 protein: ASSLASLETQY
CDR3 length: 13; J gene: TRBJ2-7; V gene: TRBV29-1; CDR3 protein: SVLGDYLSSYEQY
CDR3 length: 13; J gene: TRBJ1-2; V gene: TRBV6-5; CDR3 protein: ASSLRGQGTYGYT
CDR3 length: 14; J gene: TRBJ2-3; V gene: TRBV5-1; CDR3 protein: ASSFSGGAGTDTQY